This T cell receptor (beta chain) was observed in a study of T cell changes during pregnancy in multiple sclerosis. Repertoires were generated with immunoSEQ multiplex PCR, while TCRdb's copy carries only in-frame clones and drops some. The table includes approximately 69,000 clones, more than 80% detected once. The germline gives CDR1 MDHEN, CDR2 SYDVKM. The CDR3 totals 16 residues. V was clipped by 5 bases and J by 0 bases, with 13 bases between them. The chain has TRBV28 and TRBJ2-2; D not certain. Specimen: peripheral blood, collected in the second trimester of pregnancy. This receptor was taken from a female donor in good health, enrolled as a control in a pregnancy study. Here the CDR3 DNA reads TGTGCCAGCAGTCCGGCGCAGGATTCGAACACCGGGGAGCTGTTTTTT. Translating it yields CASSPAQDSNTGELFF.